One sample yielded the 27 T cell receptor beta chains listed below, sequenced in a study of CD8+ T cells in alopecia areata. RNA extraction and reverse transcription yielded cDNA as sequencing template. Sequencing was performed with immunoSEQ multiplex PCR; in TCRdb, only in-frame clones are kept and a portion is missing. The sample carries approximately 150,000 clones, approximately 60% recorded once. Sample: CD4+ T cells sorted from blood. These receptor sequences come from a human donor in good health.

The rearrangement links TRBV30 to TRBJ1-3; D is unclear. CDR1 and CDR2 from the germline V gene are GTSNPN and SVGIG (reference sequence). Trimming removed 2 bases at V and 4 bases at J, with 6 bases between. The CDR3 spans 12 residues. CDR3 residues: CAWSQLGNTIYF. CDR3 sequence (DNA): TGTGCCTGGAGTCAACTCGGAAACACCATATATTTT.

The chain carries TRBV14 and TRBJ2-7; 9 nucleotides align to TRBD2. CDR3 length: 15 residues. V was pared by 3 bases and J by 1 base, with 4 bases of the junction left unmatched. In germline, CDR1 is SGHDN, CDR2 FVKESK. As DNA, the CDR3 is TGTGCCAGCAGCCAGCCGGGACTAGCATCCTACGAGCAGTACTTC. Residues: CASSQPGLASYEQYF.

This clone has a handful of counts. CDR3 sequence (DNA): TGCGCCAGCAGCAGTTCGGCGTATGGCTACACCTTC. This gives the protein CASSSSAYGYTF. The rearrangement links TRBV5-1 to TRBJ1-2; D gene ambiguous. The CDR3 runs 12 residues. The germline V gene encodes CDR1 SGHRS and CDR2 YFSETQ. Trimming left V 4 bases short and J 5 bases short, with 9 bases between.

The chain has TRBV5-4 and TRBJ2-1, with 7 bases identical to TRBD1. This CDR3 has 14 amino acids. V dropped 4 bases and J dropped 10; count of bases not matched to a gene: 11. CDR1 SGHNT and CDR2 YYREEE come from the germline V gene (reference sequence). DNA of the CDR3: TGTGCCAGCAGCCCGGGACAGCTCACGGGGGAGCAGTTCTTC. Protein: CASSPGQLTGEQFF.

The CDR3 DNA follows: TGTGCCACCAGCCACAACAGGTTTCAGCCCCAGCATTTT. Its protein is CATSHNRFQPQHF. The chain carries TRBV15 and TRBJ1-5; tentatively, D is TRBD1 (5 bases). Germline V lookup: CDR1 LNHNV, CDR2 YYDKDF (reference sequence). The CDR3 length is 13 residues. V lost 5 bases, J lost 6 bases, and 11 bases lay in between.

The gene calls are TRBV2 and TRBJ1-4, with a tentative D call TRBD1 (5 bases). This CDR3 is built from 19 residues. Trimming shortened V by 3 bases and J by 7 bases, and 27 bases separated the two germline ends. Germline CDR1 reads SNHLY; CDR2 reads FYNNEI. CDR3 in DNA: TGTGCCAGCAGTGATGGACCCTTTGGTTGGGGGGGTCCCGGTGAAAAACTGTTTTTT. It yields the protein CASSDGPFGWGGPGEKLFF.

The gene calls are TRBV5-1 and TRBJ2-5; 7 nucleotides match TRBD1. The CDR3 is 17 amino acids. The germline gives CDR1 SGHRS, CDR2 YFSETQ. The V gene end was trimmed by 4 bases and the J gene end by 5 bases; junction bases not matched to a gene: 17. The CDR3 bases are TGCGCCAGCAGCCTGGACAGGCGGTTGGGGTTGGCGGAGACCCAGTACTTC. Protein: CASSLDRRLGLAETQYF.

This chain links TRBV28 with TRBJ2-7; TRBD2 agrees at 12 bases. Germline CDR1 reads MDHEN; CDR2 reads SYDVKM. After removal of 7 bases from V and 1 base from J, the junction contained 5 bases not matched to a gene. The CDR3 runs to 15 residues. In nucleotides, the CDR3 is TGTGCCAGCAAGAGGGGGACTAGCGGGTCCTACGAGCAGTACTTC. Protein product: CASKRGTSGSYEQYF.

This rearrangement joins TRBV6-6 to TRBJ1-3, with TRBD1 as a possible D gene (5 bases). Germline CDR1 is MNHNY and CDR2 is SVGAGI (reference sequence). The ends were cut back, 4 bases at V and 0 bases at J, with 13 bases in the middle. The CDR3 has 16 residues. DNA for the CDR3: TGTGCCAGCAGTTCCGCGACAGATAACTCTGGAAACACCATATATTTT. It specifies CASSSATDNSGNTIYF.

This clone was counted between two and nine times. The CDR3 loop is CSVEGDLLRTDTQYF. Here the CDR3 DNA reads TGCAGCGTTGAAGGGGACCTACTCCGCACAGATACGCAGTATTTT. V and J are TRBV29-1 and TRBJ2-3; tentatively, D is TRBD1 or TRBD2 (5 bases each). The CDR3 contains 15 residues. The V end lost 1 base, the J end lost 1 base, and 12 bases lay between the germline ends. From germline, CDR1 is SQVTM and CDR2 ANQGSEA.

J is TRBJ1-1 and V is TRBV4-2, with 8 nucleotides matching TRBD1. After removal of 0 bases from V and 1 base from J, the junction contained 1 base not matched to a gene. Germline loops: CDR1 LGHNA, CDR2 YNFKEQ. The CDR3 contains 15 residues. The CDR3 nucleotides read TGTGCCAGCAGCCAAGAAGGGACAGGGAACACTGAAGCTTTCTTT. It translates to CASSQEGTGNTEAFF.

V is TRBV25-1 and J is TRBJ2-5; D is perhaps TRBD1 or TRBD2 (6 bases each). This CDR3 is 12 amino acids long. V lost 8 bases, J lost 4 bases, and 11 bases lay in between. CDR1 and CDR2 (germline): MGHDK, SYGVNS. The CDR3 nucleotides are TGTGCCAGCGAGGGGGGAGGAGAGACCCAGTACTTC. Its protein product is CASEGGGETQYF.

The chain combines TRBV30 with TRBJ1-6, with 8 bases aligning to TRBD1. V dropped 0 bases and J dropped 6; count of bases not matched to a gene: 4. Looked up from germline, CDR1 is GTSNPN and CDR2 is SVGIG (reference sequence). This CDR3 has 15 amino acids. The CDR3 DNA reads TGTGCCTGGAGTGTCGGCGGACAGGGTAATTCACCCCTCCACTTT. Translated: CAWSVGGQGNSPLHF.

The rearrangement uses TRBV2 and TRBJ2-4; D may be TRBD1 (7 bases). Germline V gene lookup returns CDR1 SNHLY and CDR2 FYNNEI. The CDR3 consists of 11 residues. The germline V and J ends were trimmed by 10 bases and 6 bases, with 10 bases remaining between them. The CDR3 DNA follows: TGTGCCACCCAGGGGGGAAACATTCAGTACTTC. This encodes CATQGGNIQYF.

The chain couples TRBV10-3 to TRBJ1-2; tentatively, D is TRBD1 (6 bases). Germline V CDR1 and CDR2: ENHRY, SYGVKD. This CDR3 has 14 residues. Trimming stripped 3 bases from V and 2 bases from J, with 10 bases between. CDR3 DNA: TGTGCCATCAGTGAACCCGACAGGAACTATGGCTACACCTTC. Translation: CAISEPDRNYGYTF.

The chain has TRBV10-3 and TRBJ2-1; tentatively, D is TRBD1 or TRBD2 (5 bases each). CDR1 is ENHRY, CDR2 SYGVKD, per germline. The CDR3 consists of 13 residues. V gave up 8 bases and J gave up 3 bases, with 11 bases separating them. CDR3 DNA: TGTGCCATCGGGGACCTCGTCTACAATGAGCAGTTCTTC. Translated: CAIGDLVYNEQFF.

CDR3 DNA sequence: TGTGCCAGCAGCTTGGTCCTAGCGGGCGATTCTGGAGAGCAGTACTTC. Translation: CASSLVLAGDSGEQYF. V and J are TRBV5-6 and TRBJ2-7; 8 nucleotides line up with TRBD2. V shed 0 bases and J 7 bases; nucleotides not matched to a gene: 12. CDR3 length: 16 amino acids. Germline V CDR1 and CDR2: SGHDT, YYEEEE.

CDR3 sequence (DNA): TGCGCCAGCAGATACTCCTACGAGCAGTACTTC. It specifies CASRYSYEQYF. The rearrangement uses TRBV10-2 and TRBJ2-7; no clear D. The CDR3 runs 11 residues. Germline V CDR1 and CDR2: WSHSY, SAAADI. V was shortened by 6 bases and J by 0 bases, with 3 bases between the two germline ends.

The gene calls are TRBV29-1 and TRBJ1-1; 8 bases are shared with TRBD1. The CDR3 spans 14 residues. Germline CDR1 SQVTM, CDR2 ANQGSEA. V dropped 7 bases and J dropped 0; count of bases not matched to a gene: 7. This CDR3 reads CSAFRTGLNTEAFF. As DNA, the CDR3 is TGCAGCGCATTTAGGACAGGGTTGAACACTGAAGCTTTCTTT.

This clone was observed a few times. J is TRBJ2-1 and V is TRBV6-6; perhaps TRBD2 as D (6 bases). CDR3 length equals 13 residues. Germline loops: CDR1 MNHNY, CDR2 SVGAGI (reference sequence). With 10 bases removed from V and 4 bases from J, the gap between germline ends came to 14 bases. The CDR3 loop reads CATSRDSYNEQFF. Written as DNA, the CDR3 is TGTGCCACCTCCCGGGACTCGTACAATGAGCAGTTCTTC.

This chain connects TRBV15 to TRBJ2-7; 11 nucleotides line up with TRBD2. Germline V gene data show CDR1 as LNHNV and CDR2 as YYDKDF (reference sequence). CDR3 size: 15 residues. V dropped 0 bases and J dropped 6; count of bases not matched to a gene: 4. CDR3 sequence (DNA): TGTGCCACCAGCAGAGAAGGTAGCGGGAGGGGCGAGCAGTACTTC. Amino acids: CATSREGSGRGEQYF.

For the CDR3, the DNA is TGTGCCAGCTCCCGAAACAGGGTCCACGAGCAGTACTTC. It encodes CASSRNRVHEQYF. J is TRBJ2-7 and V is TRBV25-1; D is possibly TRBD1 (6 bases). Germline V lookup: CDR1 MGHDK, CDR2 SYGVNS. V shed 8 bases and J shed 5 bases, with 16 bases lying between them. This CDR3 region has 13 residues.

The chain recombines TRBV19 with TRBJ1-1, with a possible D match to TRBD1 (5 bases). There are 13 residues in the CDR3. CDR1 is LNHDA, CDR2 SQIVND, per germline (reference sequence). Deletions cut 9 bases from V and 0 bases from J, with 11 bases between. CDR3 residues: CASYRQMNTEAFF. The DNA for the CDR3 is TGTGCCAGCTACCGACAGATGAACACTGAAGCTTTCTTT.

The rearrangement joins TRBV2 to TRBJ1-2; D uncertain. The CDR3 covers 14 residues. The V gene's germline CDR1 is SNHLY and CDR2 FYNNEI. The V and J ends lost 7 bases and 4 bases respectively, with 16 bases between them. The CDR3 nucleotides are TGTGCCAGCACCCAAGAGTTCAGGCTCTATGGCTACACCTTC. This translates into CASTQEFRLYGYTF.

The V call is TRBV19, the J call TRBJ2-1; D unresolved. The V end lost 4 bases, the J end lost 4 bases, and 14 bases lay between the germline ends. Germline CDR1 LNHDA, CDR2 SQIVND (reference sequence). CDR3 length equals 15 residues. The CDR3 is CASSSDWRGYNEQFF. CDR3 nucleotides: TGTGCCAGTAGTAGCGATTGGAGAGGATACAATGAGCAGTTCTTC. The variable domain in full, completed from reference TRBV19 and TRBJ2-1, reads DGGITQSPKYLFRKEGQNVTLSCEQNLNHDAMYWYRQDPGQGLRLIYYSQIVNDFQKGDIAEGYSVSREKKESFPLTVTSAQKNPTAFYLCASSSDWRGYNEQFFGPGTRLTVL.

This clone has more than one count but fewer than ten. This chain joins TRBV9 and TRBJ1-2; TRBD1 aligns across 8 bases. V was clipped by 2 bases and J by 6 bases; unmatched bases: 6. This CDR3 has 14 amino acids. Germline CDR1 is SGDLS and CDR2 is YYNGEE. CDR3 region: CASSVSQGGNGYTF. The CDR3 bases are TGTGCCAGCAGCGTTTCACAGGGGGGGAATGGCTACACCTTC.

V usage is TRBV2 and J usage is TRBJ2-3; D is undetermined. Trimming shortened V by 7 bases and J by 3 bases, and 14 bases separated the two germline ends. The germline V gene encodes CDR1 SNHLY and CDR2 FYNNEI. CDR3 length: 14 amino acids. CDR3 sequence (DNA): TGTGCCAGCAAGCTAGGCCGTCTTACAGATACGCAGTATTTT. As protein: CASKLGRLTDTQYF.